This TCR beta chain was found in a study of T cell repertoires in cytomegalovirus infection. TCRdb re-derived calls from the reads in MiXCR, one entry per CDR3 protein. The table lists about 830,000 distinct CDR3 sequences, less than 35% of them singletons, with 9.5% to 15% in the top ten. Many counts were recorded for this clonotype. Antigen: not known. This CDR3 is built from 15 residues. Looked up from germline, CDR1 is SGHTA and CDR2 is FQGNSA. V was cut by 5 bases and J by 4 bases, with 17 bases left in between. The sequencing here drew on cultured CD8+ T cells from PBMCs, taken from culture after CMV antigen stimulation. This TCR derives from a human donor in good health (CMV status not recorded). Some clones in this sample may be carry-over from other donors' samples. The rearrangement joins TRBV7-2 to TRBJ1-2; D is uncertain. The CDR3 is CASSRGVSSFYGYTF. The CDR3 DNA reads as TGTGCCAGCAGCCGGGGAGTATCCTCTTTCTATGGCTACACCTTC.